These T cell receptor beta chains were read from a single sample in a study of blood T cell repertoires in COVID-19. Sequenced by immunoSEQ multiplex PCR; TCRdb stores in-frame clones only, minus some. The data contain hundreds of thousands of clones, 75% to 90% of them seen just once; the ten biggest clones take up more than 0.95%. Specimen: PBMCs or T cells enriched from blood (not recorded which). Every receptor here comes from a man aged 25 to 45 who had recovered from COVID-19. CDR3s include the opening cysteine and the closing phenylalanine or tryptophan. Each record gives: V gene, J gene, clone size, D gene, CDR3 protein, CDR3 DNA. A D gene is named only where the DNA matches it firmly. A clone size is listed for some rows: how often the clone was seen (once, few, many), or a class if it is expanded.

>TRBV15|TRBJ2-3|-|-
CATSRDGSKAGDTQYF
TGTGCCACCAGCAGAGATGGCAGTAAAGCGGGAGATACGCAGTATTTT
>TRBV9|TRBJ2-3|-|TRBD2
CASSVVAGGPGNTQYF
TGTGCCAGCAGCGTCGTAGCGGGAGGGCCAGGGAATACGCAGTATTTT
>TRBV4-1|TRBJ1-2|-|TRBD1
CASSQVQGALGYTF
TGCGCCAGCAGCCAGGTACAGGGGGCGCTTGGCTACACCTTC
>TRBV5-6|TRBJ1-4|-|TRBD1
CASMRQGAEDYEKLFF
TGTGCCAGCATGCGGCAGGGGGCAGAGGATTATGAAAAACTGTTTTTT
>TRBV27|TRBJ1-1|few|-
CASSSLLTGAFF
TGTGCCAGCAGTTCGCTTCTAACGGGAGCTTTCTTT
>TRBV27|TRBJ1-5|-|-
CASSLTGLSHQPQHF
TGTGCCAGCAGTTTAACAGGGTTATCGCATCAGCCCCAGCATTTT
>TRBV30|TRBJ2-3|-|TRBD2
CAWTSGRSDTQYF
TGTGCCTGGACTAGCGGGAGGTCAGATACGCAGTATTTT
>TRBV5-1|TRBJ2-2|-|TRBD2
CASSQISGSGAGELFF
TGCGCCAGCAGCCAAATTAGCGGGAGTGGGGCCGGGGAGCTGTTTTTT
>TRBV9|TRBJ1-1|-|-
CASSPLVRAGTEAFF
TGTGCCAGCAGCCCCCTGGTCAGGGCTGGCACTGAAGCTTTCTTT
>TRBV24-1|TRBJ1-2|once|TRBD1
CATSEFTGGGYTF
TGTGCCACCAGTGAATTCACAGGGGGGGGCTACACCTTC
>TRBV3-1/TRBV3-2|TRBJ2-5|-|TRBD2
CASSRIAGGHQTQYF
TGTGCCAGCAGTCGTATAGCGGGAGGGCATCAGACCCAGTACTTC
>TRBV5-1|TRBJ2-1|-|-
CASSLIQTSYNEQFF
TGCGCCAGCAGCTTGATACAGACCTCCTACAATGAGCAGTTCTTC
>TRBV2|TRBJ1-2|-|-
CASRASLRQDYGYTF
TGTGCCAGCAGAGCTAGCTTGCGTCAGGACTATGGCTACACCTTC
>TRBV27|TRBJ1-6|-|TRBD1
CASRRTGSAPLHF
TGTGCCAGCAGGCGGACAGGGAGTGCACCCCTCCACTTT
>TRBV5-4|TRBJ2-7|-|TRBD2
CASSTDLAGSSYEQYF
TGTGCCAGCAGCACCGACCTAGCGGGGAGCTCCTACGAGCAGTACTTC
>TRBV28|TRBJ2-7|-|-
CASELAEIPYEQYF
TGTGCCAGCGAATTAGCGGAGATCCCCTACGAGCAGTACTTC
>TRBV7-8|TRBJ2-5|-|-
CASSLSGETQYF
TGTGCCAGCAGCTTATCGGGAGAGACCCAGTACTTC
>TRBV2|TRBJ2-7|-|TRBD1
CASGGTGASSYEQYF
TGTGCCAGCGGGGGGACAGGGGCAAGCTCCTACGAGCAGTACTTC
>TRBV5-5|TRBJ2-1|once|-
CASSQAYNEQFF
TGTGCCAGCAGCCAGGCTTACAATGAGCAGTTCTTC
>TRBV6-5|TRBJ2-7|-|-
CASSTGPGTYEQYF
TGTGCCAGCAGTACAGGGCCGGGGACCTACGAGCAGTACTTC
>TRBV28|TRBJ2-7|-|-
CASSLWSQGINEQYF
TGTGCCAGCAGTTTATGGTCCCAGGGGATCAACGAGCAGTACTTC
>TRBV5-1|TRBJ1-1|-|-
CASKPTGMNTEAFF
TGCGCCAGTAAACCGACAGGAATGAACACTGAAGCTTTCTTT
>TRBV11-2|TRBJ2-7|-|-
CASSRPGTLTYEQYF
TGTGCCAGCAGCCGACCCGGGACATTAACCTACGAGCAGTACTTC
>TRBV11-2|TRBJ1-1|-|TRBD1
CASSGGGTGGTEAFF
TGTGCCAGCAGCGGGGGAGGGACAGGGGGCACTGAAGCTTTCTTT
>TRBV28|TRBJ1-3|once|-
CASSGGSIQGNTIYF
TGTGCCAGCAGTGGGGGGTCCATACAAGGAAACACCATATATTTT
>TRBV24-1|TRBJ2-3|-|TRBD2
CATTGSGPTDTQYF
TGTGCCACGACCGGTAGCGGGCCAACAGATACGCAGTATTTT
>TRBV10-1|TRBJ2-1|-|-
CASSSGVDEQFF
TGCGCCAGCAGCTCCGGAGTTGATGAGCAGTTCTTC
>TRBV7-8|TRBJ1-2|-|TRBD1
CASSTRDSYYGYTF
TGTGCCAGCAGCACCAGGGACAGCTACTATGGCTACACCTTC
>TRBV7-3|TRBJ2-1|-|-
CASSSGLGNEQFF
TGTGCCAGCAGCTCGGGACTCGGCAATGAGCAGTTCTTC
>TRBV13|TRBJ2-3|-|TRBD2
CASSSTSGRATDTQYF
TGTGCCAGCAGCTCTACTAGCGGGAGGGCCACAGATACGCAGTATTTT
>TRBV6-5|TRBJ1-2|-|-
CASSYSGGNNYGYTF
TGTGCCAGCAGTTACTCAGGGGGAAATAACTATGGCTACACCTTC
>TRBV12-3/TRBV12-4|TRBJ2-7|-|-
CASRDRYGEQYF
TGTGCCAGCAGAGACAGATACGGGGAGCAGTACTTC
>TRBV7-9|TRBJ2-5|-|-
CASSLDLWQGGSQETQYF
TGTGCCAGCAGCTTAGATCTTTGGCAGGGGGGATCCCAAGAGACCCAGTACTTC
>TRBV5-4|TRBJ1-1|-|-
CASSSSPSTEAFF
TGTGCCAGCAGCTCCTCTCCGAGCACTGAAGCTTTCTTT
>TRBV5-1|TRBJ2-5|-|TRBD2
CASSFQTSGGWTQYF
TGCGCCAGCAGCTTCCAGACTAGCGGGGGGTGGACCCAGTACTTC
>TRBV2|TRBJ1-5|-|TRBD1
CASSGQGVDQPQHF
TGTGCCAGCAGCGGACAGGGGGTGGATCAGCCCCAGCATTTT
>TRBV18|TRBJ1-1|-|TRBD1
CASSEGTGRAFF
TGTGCCAGCTCAGAAGGGACAGGGCGAGCTTTCTTT
>TRBV6-5|TRBJ1-2|-|-
CASSLLQADGGYTF
TGTGCCAGCAGTCTACTACAGGCGGATGGTGGCTACACCTTC